The T cell receptor (beta chain) described here comes from a study of CD8+CD57+ T cells in acquired aplastic anemia. Looking at the study overall: Sorted CD4+ and CD8+ cells gave a mean 3.2 ug DNA, range about 0.19 to 27.4 ug.

The CDR3 is 15 residues long. The V end lost 4 bases, the J end lost 2 bases, and 12 bases lay between the germline ends. Germline V gene sequence: CDR1 LNHDA, CDR2 SQIVND (reference sequence). The study's findings and limits: The study identified roughly 29 CD8+ CDR3 sequences shared by patients and controls. Patients were compared with controls for CD8+ Simpson's diversity, and no significant difference emerged.

Genomic DNA, the template, was used for profiling of the TCR beta VDJ and CDR3. One entry per CDR3 protein results from TCRdb running MiXCR on the reads. The table records some 150,000 distinct CDR3 sequences, 41% of them present only once. This clonotype was observed at least ten times. Its antigen is undetermined. This sequence was found in a human donor in good health, serving as a control. The chain carries TRBV19 and TRBJ1-3, with a possible D match to TRBD1 (6 bases). The source material was sorted CD4+, CD8+, or CD8+CD57+ T cells (not recorded which) from PBMCs. The CDR3 DNA reads TGTGCCAGTAGTAGAACAGGGACTGCTGGAAACACCATATATTTT. Translation gives CASSRTGTAGNTIYF. The whole variable domain, remainder taken from reference TRBV19 and TRBJ1-3, is DGGITQSPKYLFRKEGQNVTLSCEQNLNHDAMYWYRQDPGQGLRLIYYSQIVNDFQKGDIAEGYSVSREKKESFPLTVTSAQKNPTAFYLCASSRTGTAGNTIYFGEGSWLTVV.